Listed below are T cell receptor beta chains from one sample, sequenced in a study of cytomegalovirus exposure and HLA in healthy donors. Sequenced by immunoSEQ multiplex PCR; TCRdb stores in-frame clones only, minus some. Recorded for this sample: fewer than 85,000 clones. The sequencing sample was made of PBMCs. These TCRs come from a woman aged 40 to 50 in good health and CMV-seropositive. Both conserved end residues are part of each CDR3. The D gene is left open where the match is weak.

d_call j_call v_call cdr3_nt cdr3_aa
- TRBJ1-5 TRBV6-1 TGTGCCAGCAGCTGGACAGAGAATCAGCCCCAGCATTTT CASSWTENQPQHF
- TRBJ2-5 TRBV5-4 TGTGCCAGCAGCCTCGGGAAGGAGACCCAGTACTTC CASSLGKETQYF
- TRBJ1-2 TRBV5-6 TGTGCCAGCAGCTTGATGACAGAAGGCTACACCTTC CASSLMTEGYTF
TRBD2 TRBJ2-1 TRBV11-3 TGTGCCAGCAGAGGGACTAGCGATGAGCAGTTCTTC CASRGTSDEQFF
TRBD2 TRBJ2-7 TRBV7-8 TGTGCCAGCAGCTTTGCGCCGGATGGACTAGCGGGACGGATCTCCTACGAGCAGTACTTC CASSFAPDGLAGRISYEQYF
TRBD1 TRBJ2-6 TRBV30 TGTGCCTGGAGGACAGGGTCCATCTCTGGGGCCAACGTCCTGACTTTC CAWRTGSISGANVLTF
TRBD1 TRBJ1-4 TRBV7-2 TGTGCCAGCAGCTTAGCCCCGACAGGGGCTGTTGAAAAACTGTTTTTT CASSLAPTGAVEKLFF
- TRBJ2-2 TRBV27 TGTGCCAGCAGTGCCCGGGACTCTTCCACCGGGGAGCTGTTTTTT CASSARDSSTGELFF
TRBD2 TRBJ2-5 TRBV6-1 TGTGCCAGTGTAGCGGGATTGGAGACCCAGTACTTC CASVAGLETQYF
TRBD1 TRBJ2-5 TRBV5-1 TGCGCCAGCAGCTACGGACAGGGGGTAGGGGAGACCCAGTACTTC CASSYGQGVGETQYF
- TRBJ1-5 TRBV5-1 TGCGCCAGATCAGACAGCTTATGCAGCAATCAGCCCCAGCATTTT CARSDSLCSNQPQHF
TRBD1 TRBJ1-2 TRBV2 TGTGCCAGCACCGGGACAGGGGATGGCTACACCTTC CASTGTGDGYTF
- TRBJ2-3 TRBV11-1 TGTGCCAGCGCATTCGGGATTTTATCTAGCACAGATACGCAGTATTTT CASAFGILSSTDTQYF
TRBD2 TRBJ2-7 TRBV6-5 TGTGCCAGCAGCCCGGGAGGGGGGAGGGCCTACGAGCAGTACTTC CASSPGGGRAYEQYF
TRBD1 TRBJ1-5 TRBV5-4 TGTGCCAGCAGTTACCGGGACAGGGTGATTTATAGCAATCAGCCCCAGCATTTT CASSYRDRVIYSNQPQHF
- TRBJ2-1 TRBV20-1 TGCAACCCGTCAGAGGGGGTTGAGCAGTTCTTC CNPSEGVEQFF
- TRBJ2-7 TRBV6-5 TGTGCCAGCAGTTACTCGCAGGGTGGGTTCGAGCAGTACTTC CASSYSQGGFEQYF
TRBD1 TRBJ2-7 TRBV7-6 TGTGCCAGCAGCTACCGGGACAGGGCATCCGAGCAGTACTTC CASSYRDRASEQYF
- TRBJ1-1 TRBV7-2 TGTGCCAGCAGCTTAACCGGAGGCACTGAAGCTTTCTTT CASSLTGGTEAFF
TRBD1 TRBJ2-1 TRBV7-9 TGTGCCAGCAGCTTAGTTGGATATTGGGGGACAGGGGACTACAATGAGCAGTTCTTC CASSLVGYWGTGDYNEQFF
- TRBJ2-2 TRBV7-2 TGTGCCAGCAGTCCTCAGGGGACCGGGGAGCTGTTTTTT CASSPQGTGELFF
- TRBJ2-2 TRBV5-1 TGCGCCAGCAGCAACTGGGGGCTGAACACCGGGGAGCTGTTTTTT CASSNWGLNTGELFF
TRBD1 TRBJ2-1 TRBV28 TGTGCCAGCAGTCCCCGGACAGGGGGCGTTGAGCAGTTCTTC CASSPRTGGVEQFF
- TRBJ1-1 TRBV5-1 TGCGCCAGCAGCTTGGCCATGGGAGTTTTGACTGAAGCTTTCTTT CASSLAMGVLTEAFF
TRBD1 TRBJ2-7 TRBV10-3 TGTGCCATCAGTGAGTCGGTAGGGGGCCACGAGCAGTACTTC CAISESVGGHEQYF
TRBD1 TRBJ1-6 TRBV14 TGTGCCAGCAGCCGCACGGCAGGGGGGCACTATAATTCACCCCTCCACTTT CASSRTAGGHYNSPLHF
- TRBJ2-3 TRBV25-1 TGTGCCAGCATCCCAGCAGGGAACGCAGATACGCAGTATTTT CASIPAGNADTQYF
- TRBJ1-1 TRBV28 TGTGCCAGCAGTAGGGCAGGGGTTAGTAGAACTGAAGCTTTCTTT CASSRAGVSRTEAFF
- TRBJ2-7 TRBV6-6 TGCGCCAGCGGCCTCTCCCAGGGGGGCGAGCAGTACTTC CASGLSQGGEQYF
- TRBJ2-7 TRBV28 TGTGCCAGCATGATTGGGTCAGAGGGCTCCTACGAGCAGTACTTC CASMIGSEGSYEQYF
- TRBJ2-3 TRBV7-8 TGTGCCAGCCGACAGGTGGGGGATACGCAGTATTTT CASRQVGDTQYF
- TRBJ2-5 TRBV7-3 TGTGCCAGCAGCCGAGGGTCCTACGGCGAGACCCAGTACTTC CASSRGSYGETQYF
TRBD1 TRBJ1-6 TRBV7-9 TGTGCCAGCAGCCCAACGACAGGGAGCGGAACCCTCCACTTT CASSPTTGSGTLHF
TRBD1 TRBJ1-4 TRBV28 TGTGCCAGCAGTTCGACGGACAGGGCGGCAAAACTGTTTTTT CASSSTDRAAKLFF
TRBD1 TRBJ1-2 TRBV27 TGTGCCAGCAGACAGGGGTATGGCTACACCTTC CASRQGYGYTF
TRBD1 TRBJ1-1 TRBV5-1 TGCGCCAGCAGCTTGGATTCAGGGGGCACTGAAGCTTTCTTT CASSLDSGGTEAFF
- TRBJ2-7 TRBV29-1 TGCAGCGTTGAGAACGAAGTCGGTTACGAGCAGTACTTC CSVENEVGYEQYF
- TRBJ2-3 TRBV7-3 TGTGCCAGCAGCCTTACTACCACAGATACGCAGTATTTT CASSLTTTDTQYF
TRBD1 TRBJ1-6 TRBV7-9 TGTGCCAGCAGCTCCGACAGGGTCACCTATAATTCACCCCTCCACTTT CASSSDRVTYNSPLHF
TRBD1 TRBJ2-7 TRBV7-6 TGTGCCAGCAGCTTGGGACAGTTCTACGAGCAGTACTTC CASSLGQFYEQYF
- TRBJ1-2 TRBV4-3 TGCGCCAGCAGCCAAGATAGGGCGGGGTATGGCTACACCTTC CASSQDRAGYGYTF
- TRBJ2-5 TRBV7-2 TGTGCCAGCAGCTTACTCCGTCAAGAGACCCAGTACTTC CASSLLRQETQYF
TRBD1 TRBJ2-7 TRBV27 TGTGCCAGCAGTTGGACAGGCAATTCCCACTCCTACGAGCAGTACTTC CASSWTGNSHSYEQYF
- TRBJ1-1 TRBV10-3 TGTGCCATCAAGATACAGGGATATACTGAAGCTTTCTTT CAIKIQGYTEAFF